This record looks at one T cell receptor beta chain sequence and its context. This clone has just a few counts. Its cognate antigen has yet to be identified. No base quality information exists; no much larger clone differs at one position. The trim is 5 bases for V and 2 bases for J, with a gap of 18 bases between the germline ends. The germline V gene provides CDR1 MGHRA and CDR2 YSYEKL. The CDR3 contains 16 residues, cysteine and phenylalanine counted. Of all the DNA, just the CDR3 is kept, 48 bases in frame from base 1. Read against the paper, the sample's time point label means: less than five weeks on oral tofacitinib. The treatment or condition label on this specimen signifies: oral pan-JAK inhibitor, 5-10 mg twice daily. Peripheral blood and lesional scalp punch biopsies were obtained from patients with alopecia areata. PBMCs were separated by density centrifugation and stained for CD3, CD4 and CD8, after which CD4+ and CD8+ T cells were sorted on a FACSAria.

This sample was included in a study of CD8+ T cells in alopecia areata (dated by TCRdb to 2017 to 2018). With regard to the full study: The treated patients, all with moderate-to-severe alopecia areata, were enrolled in an open-label pilot trial of oral tofacitinib given at 5 to 10 mg twice daily. Amplification of TCRbeta CDR3 regions was done by immunoSEQ multiplex PCR using 35 Vbeta forward primers and 13 Jbeta reverse primers. Disease severity in treated patients was measured with the SALT score, which quantifies the percentage of affected scalp surface area. RNA was extracted with the PAXgene miRNA kit for fixed scalp, the miRNeasy kit for PBMCs, and the RNeasy kit for mouse skin. In humans, TCRbeta sequencing was performed on scalp tissue and on sorted CD4+ and CD8+ peripheral blood T cells from healthy controls and from patients with patchy or totalis/universalis alopecia areata. Biopsies were taken from tofacitinib-treated patients at baseline and at 4 and 24 weeks of treatment, and a later scalp biopsy was taken in several of the tofacitinib-treated patients. Clonality in the scalp was compared among normal scalp (n=4), patchy alopecia areata scalp (n=8), and alopecia totalis/universalis scalp (n=8). To study T cell clonal expansion in alopecia areata, the researchers applied high-throughput TCRbeta sequencing to both the C3H/HeJ mouse model and human patients. Tofacitinib was administered for 6 to 18 months, and 6 months of follow-up off drug were then conducted to assess delayed response and recurrence. General findings and caveats noted by the study authors: Because the treated cohort was small and included a single nonresponder, larger studies are needed to assess links between baseline CD8+ expansion and response. During tofacitinib treatment, many expanded lesional clones stuck around in both scalp and blood, and this persistence may partly explain why relapse happens after treatment is stopped. With tofacitinib, both scalp clonality and the number of expanded CD8+ clones among the top 100 scalp clones went down significantly. Shared TCR sequences between patients were less evident than in mice, which may be partly attributable to HLA diversity in the patient population. Compared with normal scalp, lesional scalp, particularly in alopecia totalis/universalis, had higher clonality and more expanded CD8+ clones, which suggests antigenic drive. Scalp TCR repertoire analysis is complicated because resident alphabeta T cells in normal human skin are also sequenced, whereas mouse skin is dominated by gammadelta T cells.

The library was produced with the immunoSEQ multiplex PCR assay. RNA was extracted from all samples and reverse transcribed into cDNA as template for TCR sequencing. First-strand cDNA was synthesized with SuperScript III using a 2:1 mix of oligo-dT and random hexamers. Amplification bias was assessed with a synthetic immune receptor repertoire, and residual bias was removed computationally. In the original analysis: Raw reads were preprocessed for error removal, and CDR3 was defined according to IMGT conventions as running from the conserved cysteine to phenylalanine. Clonality was calculated as 1 minus Shannon entropy normalized by log2 of the number of productive unique TCRs. CD4 or CD8 identity of scalp clones was inferred by cross-referencing scalp TCRbeta sequences with sorted blood CD4 and CD8 repertoires. Held by TCRdb, this immuneACCESS table contains in-frame sequences only and omits some clones. Under half of the omission traces to an unresolved V gene where checked; the cause of the rest is unknown. D and trimming were read from the DNA, whereas the V and J calls and clone size are those reported in that table. The sample table lists some 120,000 clones, around 60% of them with a count of one. The top ten clonotypes cover more than 5.5% of the sample.

Rearrangement joined TRBV4-1 to TRBJ1-2; the best D guess is TRBD1, with 5 bases matching. This receptor was taken from a human donor with alopecia areata. The source was CD4+ T cells sorted from blood, collected at week 4, from a patient treated with tofacitinib. The nucleotides are TGCGCCAGCAGCTTTCGACGACAGACAGAAAACTATGGCTACACCTTC. Translated, this is CASSFRRQTENYGYTF.